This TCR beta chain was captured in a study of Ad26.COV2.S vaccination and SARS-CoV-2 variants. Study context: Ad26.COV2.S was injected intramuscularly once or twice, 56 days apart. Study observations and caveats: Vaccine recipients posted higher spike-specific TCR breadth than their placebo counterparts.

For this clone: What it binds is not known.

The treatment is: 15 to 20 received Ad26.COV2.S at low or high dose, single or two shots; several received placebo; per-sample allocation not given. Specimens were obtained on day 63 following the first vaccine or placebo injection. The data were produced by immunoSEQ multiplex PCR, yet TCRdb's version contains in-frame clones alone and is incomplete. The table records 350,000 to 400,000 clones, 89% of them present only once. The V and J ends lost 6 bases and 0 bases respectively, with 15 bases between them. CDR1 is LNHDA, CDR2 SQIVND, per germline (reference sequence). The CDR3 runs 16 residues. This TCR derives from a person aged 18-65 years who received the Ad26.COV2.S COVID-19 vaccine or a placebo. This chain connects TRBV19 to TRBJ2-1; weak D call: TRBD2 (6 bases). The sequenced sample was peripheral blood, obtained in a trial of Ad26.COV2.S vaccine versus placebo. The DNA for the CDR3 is TGTGCCAGTAGCCTAGGAGGGATTAGCTCCTACAATGAGCAGTTCTTC. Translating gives CASSLGGISSYNEQFF. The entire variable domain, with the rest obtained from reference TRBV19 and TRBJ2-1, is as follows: DGGITQSPKYLFRKEGQNVTLSCEQNLNHDAMYWYRQDPGQGLRLIYYSQIVNDFQKGDIAEGYSVSREKKESFPLTVTSAQKNPTAFYLCASSLGGISSYNEQFFGPGTRLTVL.